This T cell receptor (beta chain) is drawn from a study of regulatory T cells in long-lasting Graves disease. General observations from the study: Only a small sample size was used, which may have cut accuracy. Favored gene segments in persistent disease were TRBV28, TRBJ1-2 and TRBJ2-5.

Relying on iRepertoire HTBI primers and Arm-PCR of CDR3 regions, the team built TCR beta libraries. In TCRdb, the multiplex PCR reads were re-called with MiXCR into one record per CDR3 protein. The data contain fewer than 450,000 distinct CDR3 sequences, less than 25% of them singletons. In its sample, this clonotype was seen a few times. What it recognizes is unknown. The time point is: persistent/refractory GD, antithyroid drugs over 5 years with positive TRAb. Generation of the TCR library employed RNA extracted from PBMCs. Recruitment took place at an endocrinology department in Xi'an, China. The CDR3 has 14 amino acids. Germline lookup yields CDR1 SGHTA and CDR2 FQGNSA. Losses at the gene ends were 3 bases for V and 5 bases for J; bases not matched to a gene: 6.

The chain joins TRBV7-2 to TRBJ2-7; 8 nucleotides agree with TRBD2. Sample: peripheral blood mononuclear cells (PBMCs), taken when the disease was refractory, from a patient treated with antithyroid drugs. This TCR came from a female donor with Graves disease. DNA for the CDR3: TGTGCCAGCAGCTTCAGCGGGAGTAGCGACGAGCAGTACTTC. Amino acids: CASSFSGSSDEQYF.